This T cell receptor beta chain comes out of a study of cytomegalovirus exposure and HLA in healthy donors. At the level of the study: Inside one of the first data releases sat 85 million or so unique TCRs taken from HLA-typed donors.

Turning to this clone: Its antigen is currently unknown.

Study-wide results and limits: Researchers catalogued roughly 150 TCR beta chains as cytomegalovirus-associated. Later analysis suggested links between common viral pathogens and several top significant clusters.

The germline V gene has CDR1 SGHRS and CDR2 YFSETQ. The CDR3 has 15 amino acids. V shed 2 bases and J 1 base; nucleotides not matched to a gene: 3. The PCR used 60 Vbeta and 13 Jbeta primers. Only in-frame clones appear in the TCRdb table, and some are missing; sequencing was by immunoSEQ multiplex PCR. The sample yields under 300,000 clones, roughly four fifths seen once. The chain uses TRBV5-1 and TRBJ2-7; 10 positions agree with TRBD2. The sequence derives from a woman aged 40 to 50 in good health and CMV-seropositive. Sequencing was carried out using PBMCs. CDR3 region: CASSLLAGPSYEQYF. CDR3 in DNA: TGCGCCAGCAGCTTACTAGCGGGACCGTCCTACGAGCAGTACTTC.